The next 17 T cell receptor beta chains were all read from a single sample in a study of T cell responses to AZD1222 COVID-19 vaccine. Data came from immunoSEQ multiplex PCR; TCRdb stores just in-frame clones and leaves some out. This sample has approximately 110,000 clones, with over 85% found just once. The sequencing used peripheral blood, collected on day 0 of AZD1222 vaccination. Receptors were obtained from an adult in good health.

J is TRBJ2-5 and V is TRBV11-3; D unresolved. The CDR3 sequence is 13 residues long. Trimming left V 5 bases short and J 0 bases short, with 7 bases between. CDR1 and CDR2 from the germline V gene are SGHNT and YENEEA. CDR3 DNA sequence: TGTGCCAGCAGCCCTAACGACCAAGAGACCCAGTACTTC. The encoded protein is CASSPNDQETQYF.

This chain uses TRBV19 with TRBJ1-1; no clear D gene. The ends were cut back, 4 bases at V and 6 bases at J, with 12 bases in the middle. Germline V gene data show CDR1 as LNHDA and CDR2 as SQIVND (reference sequence). This CDR3 has 13 residues. The CDR3 loop reads CASSTAGNPEAFF. In nucleotides, the CDR3 is TGTGCCAGTAGTACCGCGGGCAACCCTGAAGCTTTCTTT.

This chain links TRBV18 with TRBJ1-1; a possible D gene is TRBD1 (5 bases). CDR1 is KGHSH, CDR2 LQKENI, per germline. Trimming left V 3 bases short and J 4 bases short, with 12 bases between. This CDR3 has 14 residues. CDR3 nucleotides: TGTGCCAGCTCACCCCTTGCGCAGGGCACTGAAGCTTTCTTT. Protein product: CASSPLAQGTEAFF.

This clone showed up just a few times. This chain connects TRBV30 to TRBJ2-3; the match to TRBD2 covers 10 bases. V lost 4 bases to trimming and J lost 3 bases; unmatched junction nucleotides: 7. CDR3 size: 15 residues. Germline CDR1 and CDR2: GTSNPN and SVGIG (reference sequence). CDR3 nucleotide sequence: TGTGCCTGGACCCCCTGGACTAGCGGAACAGATACGCAGTATTTT. It translates to CAWTPWTSGTDTQYF.

The chain carries TRBV5-1 and TRBJ2-3; TRBD1 agrees at 10 bases. CDR1 is SGHRS and CDR2 is YFSETQ in the germline V gene. The CDR3 has 14 amino acids. V lost 3 bases and J lost 7; bases outside the gene matches: 5. The CDR3 DNA is TGCGCCAGCAGCTCAGGACAGGGGGAGAATACGCAGTATTTT. Its translation is CASSSGQGENTQYF.

The V and J genes are TRBV6-5 and TRBJ2-3; 9 nucleotides align to TRBD2. From germline, CDR1 is MNHEY and CDR2 SVGAGI. The CDR3 is 14 residues long. Trimming took 5 bases from V and 5 from J; bases not matched to a gene: 5. The CDR3 region is CASSRLAVIDTQYF. For the CDR3, the DNA is TGTGCCAGCAGTCGACTAGCGGTGATAGATACGCAGTATTTT.

The gene calls are TRBV24-1 and TRBJ2-5, with D possibly called TRBD1 or TRBD2 (6 bases each). Germline V gives CDR1 KGHDR, CDR2 SFDVKD. The ends were cut back, 5 bases at V and 5 bases at J, with 17 bases in the middle. The CDR3 totals 15 residues. CDR3 in amino acids: CATSVGGPGWETQYF. CDR3 coding DNA: TGTGCCACCAGTGTGGGGGGCCCGGGTTGGGAGACCCAGTACTTC.

The chain carries TRBV19 and TRBJ1-1; D may be TRBD1 (5 bases). CDR3 length: 16 amino acids. Trimming removed 5 bases at V and 4 bases at J, with 20 bases between. Germline V gene sequence: CDR1 LNHDA, CDR2 SQIVND (reference sequence). The CDR3 spells CASSSQPGVLSTEAFF. The DNA of the CDR3 is TGTGCCAGTAGTTCTCAACCGGGGGTCTTGAGCACTGAAGCTTTCTTT. Full variable domain (missing parts from reference TRBV19 and TRBJ1-1): DGGITQSPKYLFRKEGQNVTLSCEQNLNHDAMYWYRQDPGQGLRLIYYSQIVNDFQKGDIAEGYSVSREKKESFPLTVTSAQKNPTAFYLCASSSQPGVLSTEAFFGQGTRLTVV.

The CDR3 DNA reads TGCGCCAGCAGCTTTTCCCCCCCGGGACAGGGTGAAGAGACCCAGTACTTC. Translation gives CASSFSPPGQGEETQYF. V is TRBV5-1 and J is TRBJ2-5, with 9 bases that match TRBD1. J gave up 3 bases and V 2 bases, and 11 bases lay outside the gene matches. This CDR3 comprises 17 residues. Germline CDR1 reads SGHRS; CDR2 reads YFSETQ.

V gene TRBV1 combines with J gene TRBJ1-1. TRBV1 is a recognized pseudogene. This CDR3 is 16 amino acids long. This chain's CDR3 is CTSSHCGGLGTLEAFF. The CDR3, as DNA: TGCACCAGCAGCCACTGTGGGGGCCTCGGGACTCTAGAAGCTTTCTTT.

The rearrangement uses TRBV12-2 and TRBJ2-3; the table's D call, TRBD1, was not checked against the DNA. TRBV12-2 is annotated as a pseudogene. The CDR3 is 16 residues long. The CDR3 protein is CASRLASQSSTDTQYF. In nucleotides, the CDR3 is TGTGCAAGTCGCTTAGCGTCACAATCTAGCACAGATACGCAGTATTTT.

The chain couples TRBV19 to TRBJ1-3, with D unclear. The germline V gene has CDR1 LNHDA and CDR2 SQIVND (reference sequence). The CDR3 extends over 17 amino acids. The V gene lost 0 bases and the J gene lost 4 bases, with 16 bases spanning the gap. CDR3 nucleotide sequence: TGTGCCAGTAGTATAGATAAACCGAAGTACGCCGGAAACACCATATATTTT. Protein product: CASSIDKPKYAGNTIYF.

V usage is TRBV5-4 and J usage is TRBJ1-3; D perhaps matches TRBD1 (5 bases). The CDR3 covers 16 residues. Germline V lookup: CDR1 SGHNT, CDR2 YYREEE (reference sequence). Between the trimmed V and J ends, which lost 0 bases and 0 bases, there was a span of 10 bases. The CDR3 DNA sequence: TGTGCCAGCAGCTTGGGAGGGGCCAACTCTGGAAACACCATATATTTT. This codes for CASSLGGANSGNTIYF.

The J gene is TRBJ2-3, the V gene TRBV20-1; D unresolved. Germline V gene sequence: CDR1 DFQATT, CDR2 SNEGSKA (reference sequence). The germline V and J ends were trimmed by 5 bases and 3 bases, with 6 bases remaining between them. This CDR3 contains 11 residues. The CDR3 protein is CSASKTDTQYF. The CDR3 DNA sequence: TGCAGTGCTTCCAAGACAGATACGCAGTATTTT.

The chain carries TRBV28 and TRBJ2-3; D possibly corresponds to TRBD2 (6 bases). This CDR3 has 12 amino acids. Germline-derived CDR1 and CDR2 are MDHEN and SYDVKM. Trimming removed 8 bases from V and 0 bases from J, with 6 bases in between. The DNA for the CDR3 is TGTGCCAGCCTAGCGAGCACAGATACGCAGTATTTT. Translation gives CASLASTDTQYF.

J is TRBJ2-7 and V is TRBV19; 10 nucleotides agree with TRBD2. Looked up from germline, CDR1 is LNHDA and CDR2 is SQIVND (reference sequence). The CDR3 has 17 residues. J gave up 2 bases and V 2 bases, and 9 bases lay outside the gene matches. The CDR3 region has the DNA TGTGCCAGTAGTATATCGCCAACTAGCGGGGTTACCTACGAGCAGTACTTC. The encoded protein is CASSISPTSGVTYEQYF.

This clone showed up just once. V and J are TRBV28 and TRBJ2-4; the D gene is possibly TRBD1 (5 bases). This CDR3 has 15 amino acids. The V gene's germline CDR1 is MDHEN and CDR2 SYDVKM. Trimming took 10 bases from V and 0 from J, leaving 16 bases between them. Written as DNA, the CDR3 is TGTGCCACGGGCCGACAGCATGGAGCCAAAAACATTCAGTACTTC. This translates into CATGRQHGAKNIQYF.